The 10 T cell receptor beta chains reported below all come from one sample, sequenced in a study of cytomegalovirus exposure and HLA in healthy donors. In the PCR, 60 Vbeta and 13 Jbeta primers were used. Measured with immunoSEQ multiplex PCR; TCRdb has only the in-frame clones, and not every one. In the table there are over 150,000 clones, roughly 78% of which are singletons. The source material was PBMCs. The receptors here all came from a woman between 45 and 60 years old in good health and CMV-seropositive.

For the CDR3, the DNA is TGCGCCAGCAGCTACGACAGGTCCGTGCAGTACTTC. This gives the protein CASSYDRSVQYF. This rearrangement joins TRBV5-1 to TRBJ2-7, with D perhaps matching TRBD1 (6 bases). In germline, CDR1 is SGHRS, CDR2 YFSETQ. V lost 3 bases to trimming and J lost 9 bases, with 13 bases between them. This CDR3 contains 12 residues.

This clone turned up a few times. Other DNA sequences in the sample encode the same CDR3. This chain joins TRBV7-2 and TRBJ1-1, with D perhaps TRBD1 (5 bases). The V end was cut by 5 bases, the J end by 2 bases, with 9 bases between. This CDR3 contains 13 residues. The germline CDR1 and CDR2 sequences are SGHTA and FQGNSA. As DNA, the CDR3 is TGTGCCAGCAGCCGAGACAGAAACACTGAAGCTTTCTTT. Protein product: CASSRDRNTEAFF.

The V call is TRBV5-4, the J call TRBJ2-7; D is perhaps TRBD2 (5 bases). Per germline, CDR1 SGHNT and CDR2 YYREEE (reference sequence). V shed 4 bases and J shed 3 bases, with 8 bases lying between them. The CDR3 contains 12 residues. DNA of the CDR3: TGTGCCAGCAGCCTCCGGGGCTACGAGCAGTACTTC. It codes for CASSLRGYEQYF.

The gene calls are TRBV2 and TRBJ2-1, with 10 bases that match TRBD2. The germline gives CDR1 SNHLY, CDR2 FYNNEI. CDR3 size: 13 residues. V was pared by 9 bases and J by 3 bases, with 2 bases of the junction left unmatched. The CDR3 reads CARGLADYNEQFF. The CDR3 DNA follows: TGTGCCAGAGGACTAGCGGACTACAATGAGCAGTTCTTC.

This chain links TRBV10-2 with TRBJ2-3; 8 bases are shared with TRBD1. This CDR3 is built from 14 residues. Germline V CDR1 and CDR2: WSHSY, SAAADI. V was pared by 6 bases and J by 2 bases, with 4 bases of the junction left unmatched. This CDR3 reads CASRETGATDTQYF. CDR3 DNA sequence: TGCGCCAGCAGAGAGACAGGGGCCACAGATACGCAGTATTTT.

Note on this clone: One end of the junction is discordant with germline, which a read error may explain. The rearrangement joins TRBV6-1 to TRBJ1-1; D is unclear. Germline lookup yields CDR1 MNHNS and CDR2 SASEGT. The CDR3 is made up of 11 amino acids. CDR3 sequence: CAGSGNTEAFF. The CDR3 DNA is TGTGCCGGCAGCGGGAACACTGAAGCTTTCTTT.

This clone was picked up many times. The V gene is TRBV6-4, the J gene TRBJ1-5; 7 positions agree with TRBD1. Trimming took 2 bases from V and 9 from J; bases not matched to a gene: 7. The CDR3 has 14 residues. CDR1 and CDR2 from the germline V gene are MRHNA and SNTAGT. CDR3 region: CASSDGQDRLPQHF. CDR3 DNA sequence: TGTGCCAGCAGTGACGGACAGGACCGACTGCCCCAGCATTTT.

The V gene is TRBV6-1, the J gene TRBJ1-1; D perhaps matches TRBD1 (5 bases). Germline CDR1 MNHNS, CDR2 SASEGT. CDR3 length equals 13 residues. V lost 8 bases, J lost 4 bases, and 14 bases lay in between. CDR3 sequence: CASGPDRLTEAFF. In DNA, the CDR3 is TGTGCCAGCGGTCCAGACAGACTCACTGAAGCTTTCTTT.

The gene calls are TRBV6-1 and TRBJ2-2; D is undetermined. CDR1 is MNHNS and CDR2 is SASEGT in the germline V gene. V lost 1 base to trimming and J lost 3 bases, with 12 bases between them. This CDR3 spans 16 amino acids. As DNA, the CDR3 is TGTGCCAGCAGTGAAGGGGCAGAACCCCACACCGGGGAGCTGTTTTTT. Translation: CASSEGAEPHTGELFF.

This chain joins TRBV5-1 and TRBJ2-5; D uncertain. Near its end, the DNA agrees better with TRBJ2-7, so the J call may be wrong. The CDR3 spans 13 residues. Germline lookup yields CDR1 SGHRS and CDR2 YFSETQ. The CDR3 DNA is TGCGCCAGCACGGGTTTGGACTCCTACGAGCAGTACTTC. Translation gives CASTGLDSYEQYF.